This T cell receptor beta chain was identified in a study of shared clonotypes between healthy human individuals. General study results and limits: Relative to their counterparts shared across all four donors, non-shared clonotypes exhibited diminished generation probabilities.

Worth noting for this clone: Its antigen is not identified.

Method: immunoSEQ multiplex PCR; TCRdb's copy keeps in-frame clones and lacks some. The sample yields 2,100,000 or so clones, approximately 94% seen once. This CDR3 has 15 residues. The V end was cut by 6 bases, the J end by 2 bases, with 13 bases between. Per germline, CDR1 MNHEY and CDR2 SVGAGI. The specimen sequenced was naive CD4+ T cells sorted from blood. Subset given: CD45RA+ positively selected. This TCR derives from a young man in good health. V and J are TRBV6-5 and TRBJ2-2, with D perhaps TRBD1 (6 bases). CDR3 coding DNA: TGTGCCAGCAGATTGCCGGGACAAAACACCGGGGAGCTGTTTTTT. Amino acid sequence: CASRLPGQNTGELFF.